The clone carrying this TCR beta chain was observed a handful of times. What it binds is unknown. Germline assignment: CDR1 SEHNR and CDR2 FQNEAQ (reference sequence). This CDR3 has 12 amino acids. V was clipped by 9 bases and J by 2 bases, with 11 bases between them. This specimen comes from a study of cytomegalovirus exposure and HLA in healthy donors. Study conclusions and caveats: In vitro data verified three CMV-associated chains as specific for CMV antigens. Reported findings show TCR beta sequences accurately forecast HLA-A and HLA-B alleles in most subjects.

The PCR contained 60 Vbeta and 13 Jbeta primers. Here immunoSEQ multiplex PCR was the method, and the copy in TCRdb shows in-frame clones only, minus some. Here the sample spans approximately 200,000 clones, over 65% being singletons. The source is a boy younger than 10 in good health and CMV-seronegative. Source material: PBMCs. The chain couples TRBV7-9 to TRBJ2-7; D is unclear. This CDR3 is CARGSGPYEQYF. CDR3 coding DNA: TGTGCCAGGGGTTCGGGTCCCTACGAGCAGTACTTC. Drawing the rest from reference TRBV7-9 and TRBJ2-7, the complete variable domain is DTGVSQNPRHKITKRGQNVTFRCDPISEHNRLYWYRQTLGQGPEFLTYFQNEAQLEKSRLLSDRFSAERPKGSFSTLEIQRTEQGDSAMYLCARGSGPYEQYFGPGTRLTVT.